The rows below give T cell receptor beta chains drawn from one sample of a study of T cells expressing NK-cell markers. From its re-call of the 5' RACE reads, TCRdb lists each CDR3 protein once, without DNA. Its table lists 400,000 to 550,000 distinct CDR3 sequences. Sequencing was carried out using blood T cells: a sorted CD56 or NKG2C T cell subset, CD4+ or CD8+ T cells, or bulk PBMC T cells (not recorded which). The receptors here all came from a woman between 18 and 75 years old in good health. Each CDR3 is given with its conserved first and last residue. Fields, in order: J gene, clone size, V gene, CDR3 protein. Size is stated for part of the rows, as once, few or many counts, or as a class when the clone is expanded.

TRBJ2-5 . TRBV6-5 CASSYGRLAEETQYF
TRBJ2-7 . TRBV5-1 CASSLYGTGAYEQYF
TRBJ1-2 . TRBV10-3 CAISERVLNYGYTF
TRBJ1-1 . TRBV9 CASSANVNQVLSEAFF
TRBJ2-1 . TRBV6-2/TRBV6-3 CASSTGTRHLDEQFF
TRBJ2-2 . TRBV12-3/TRBV12-4 CASSFASPTTGELFF
TRBJ2-3 . TRBV4-1 CASSQVSASTDTQYF
TRBJ1-2 . TRBV16 CASSPVGRLGSDGYTF
TRBJ1-1 . TRBV6-1 CASLPGLRNTEAFF
TRBJ2-1 . TRBV6-1 CASKVRAGVEQFF
TRBJ2-1 . TRBV28 CASSLRGSSSYNEQFF
TRBJ1-5 large TRBV24-1 CAIPGTGGELSSNQPQHF
TRBJ2-5 . TRBV5-5 CASSLAPVQETQYF
TRBJ2-5 . TRBV5-4 CASSTKDKPQETQYF
TRBJ2-3 . TRBV6-2/TRBV6-3 CASSNRGLADTDTQYF
TRBJ2-5 . TRBV24-1 CATSDPEGPETQYF
TRBJ2-2 . TRBV4-3 CASSQLGLAGSGELFF
TRBJ2-2 . TRBV11-1 CASSLRDGRTGELFF
TRBJ2-2 . TRBV6-1 CASSEAGTANTGELFF
TRBJ1-1 . TRBV7-2 CASSYGTLSTEAFF
TRBJ2-3 . TRBV7-9 CASRTPWGVDTQYF
TRBJ2-1 . TRBV24-1 CATSDPASEQFF
TRBJ1-1 . TRBV30 CAWSVGGLNTEAFF
TRBJ2-3 . TRBV12-3/TRBV12-4 CASNSGVGWGTDTQYF
TRBJ1-6 . TRBV9 CASSAVDTTNSPLHF
TRBJ2-1 . TRBV20-1 CSARTSGGGPAYPFF
TRBJ2-2 . TRBV27 CASRLAGVTGELFF
TRBJ2-1 . TRBV27 CASSFQGHEQFF
TRBJ2-7 . TRBV20-1 CSARGAALGEQYF
TRBJ1-3 . TRBV29-1 CSVLTISGNTIYF
TRBJ1-1 . TRBV12-3/TRBV12-4 CASEKLTNTEAFF
TRBJ2-2 . TRBV15 CATSSQVTGELFF
TRBJ2-7 . TRBV5-4 CASSLRLGYEQYF
TRBJ2-3 . TRBV19 CASSDGLARGTDTQYF
TRBJ2-4 . TRBV7-2 CASSHLKNIQYF
TRBJ1-1 . TRBV20-1 CSAVPGTEAEAFF
TRBJ1-5 . TRBV19 CASSIMSLYSNQPQHF
TRBJ2-1 . TRBV29-1 CSVRGSSYNEQFF
TRBJ1-2 . TRBV30 CAWSVEDSRQGGYTF
TRBJ2-5 . TRBV12-3/TRBV12-4 CASRVAGGGETQYF
TRBJ1-5 . TRBV7-9 CASSLGEAPQHF